These T cell receptor beta chains were read from a single sample in a study of regulatory T cells in long-lasting Graves disease. Via MiXCR, TCRdb re-called the multiplex PCR reads, giving one row per CDR3 protein. In the table there are 300,000 to 400,000 distinct CDR3 sequences, approximately 16% of which are singletons. This sample was also put to use in a study of T cells in Graves' hyperthyroidism and ophthalmopathy.

The material sequenced was peripheral blood mononuclear cells (PBMCs), taken at new diagnosis, from a patient treated with antithyroid drugs. Receptors were obtained from a man between 40 and 49 years old with Graves disease. CDR3s include the opening cysteine and the closing phenylalanine or tryptophan. Clone size is stated in some rows and not others, as once, few, many or a class when expanded.

>-|TRBV12-3/TRBV12-4
CASSGDRVYEQYF
>many|TRBV28
CASSTPSRGYRSQHF
>many|TRBV6-2/TRBV6-3
CASSSSRALTDTQYF
>many|TRBV2
CASSDPDKNEKLFF
>-|TRBV13
CASSRFGASYEQYF
>many|TRBV5-1
CASSTQMQANEKLFF
>many|TRBV12-3/TRBV12-4
CASSLGLKDEQYF
>many|TRBV4-1
CASSQVHKSAPLHF
>-|TRBV12-3/TRBV12-4
CASSSEDLNTEAFF
>-|TRBV4-3
CASGRRRARNTEAFF
>few|TRBV20-1
CSARRGTSNQPQHF
>many|TRBV6-1
CASNRQRYQETQYF
>many|TRBV5-1
CASFFTSASSYNEQFF
>many|TRBV2
CASKQDTEKLFF
>-|TRBV24-1
CATSPSGGAGDEQFF
>many|TRBV30
CAWRGGEEQYF